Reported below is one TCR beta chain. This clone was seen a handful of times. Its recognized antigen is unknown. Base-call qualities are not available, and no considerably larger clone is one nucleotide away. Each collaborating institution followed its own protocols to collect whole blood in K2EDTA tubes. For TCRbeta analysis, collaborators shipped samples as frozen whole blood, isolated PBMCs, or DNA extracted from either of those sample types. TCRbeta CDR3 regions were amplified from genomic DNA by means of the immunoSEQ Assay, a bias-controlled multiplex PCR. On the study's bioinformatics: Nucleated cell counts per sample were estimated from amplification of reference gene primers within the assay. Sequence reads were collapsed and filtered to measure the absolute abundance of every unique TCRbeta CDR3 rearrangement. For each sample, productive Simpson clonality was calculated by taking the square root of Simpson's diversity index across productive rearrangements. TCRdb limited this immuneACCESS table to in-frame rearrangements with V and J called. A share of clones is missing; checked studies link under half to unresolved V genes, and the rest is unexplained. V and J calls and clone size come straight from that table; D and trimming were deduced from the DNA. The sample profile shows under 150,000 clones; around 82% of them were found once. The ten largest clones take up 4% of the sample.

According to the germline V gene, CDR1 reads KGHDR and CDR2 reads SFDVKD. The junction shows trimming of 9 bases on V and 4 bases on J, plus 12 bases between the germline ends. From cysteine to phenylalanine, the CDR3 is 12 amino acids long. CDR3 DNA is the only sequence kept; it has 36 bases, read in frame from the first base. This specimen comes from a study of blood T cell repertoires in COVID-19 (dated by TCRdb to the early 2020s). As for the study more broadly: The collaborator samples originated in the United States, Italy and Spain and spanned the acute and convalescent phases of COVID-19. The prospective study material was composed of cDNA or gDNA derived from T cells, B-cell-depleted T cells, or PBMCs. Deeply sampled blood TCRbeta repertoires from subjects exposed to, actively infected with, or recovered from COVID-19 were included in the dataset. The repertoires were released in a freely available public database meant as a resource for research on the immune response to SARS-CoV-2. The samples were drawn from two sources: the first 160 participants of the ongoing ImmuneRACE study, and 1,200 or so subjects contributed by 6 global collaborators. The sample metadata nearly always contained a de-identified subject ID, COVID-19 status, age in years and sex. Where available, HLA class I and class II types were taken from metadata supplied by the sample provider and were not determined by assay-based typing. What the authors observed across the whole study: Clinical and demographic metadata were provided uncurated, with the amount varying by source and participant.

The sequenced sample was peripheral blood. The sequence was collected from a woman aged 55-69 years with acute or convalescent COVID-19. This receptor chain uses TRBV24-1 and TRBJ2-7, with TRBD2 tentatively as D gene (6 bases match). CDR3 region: CATGGPRYEQYF. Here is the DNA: TGTGCCACCGGAGGGCCGAGGTACGAGCAGTACTTC.